Here is one T cell receptor beta chain with its context. Authors' analysis steps: Amplification with reference gene primers provided the estimates of nucleated cell counts. Here immunoSEQ multiplex PCR was the method, and the copy in TCRdb shows in-frame clones only, minus some. D and trimming come from the DNA, and the V and J calls and clone size come from that table. Among 70,000 or so clones listed, approximately 88% were seen once. This CDR3 is 15 amino acids long. From germline, CDR1 is LNHDA and CDR2 SQIVND (reference sequence). V was shortened by 5 bases and J by 0 bases, with 13 bases between the two germline ends. The entry originates in a study of blood T cell repertoires in COVID-19. Study-wide background: Researchers got acute and convalescent COVID-19 samples from the United States, Italy and Spain. PBMCs, B-cell-depleted T cells, or T cells provided the cDNA or gDNA that made up the material.

This sequence originates from a woman in her forties or fifties with acute or convalescent COVID-19. Sequenced material: peripheral blood. This chain connects TRBV19 to TRBJ1-2; no clear D gene. CDR3 bases: TGTGCCAGTAGTCCCCTTAACCGAGCTAACTATGGCTACACCTTC. The encoded protein is CASSPLNRANYGYTF.